This T cell receptor (beta chain) was captured in a study of identical twins. Per germline, CDR1 SGHTA and CDR2 FQGTGA. V gave up 5 bases and J gave up 4 bases; unmatched junction bases: 5. This CDR3 comprises 16 residues. About this clonotype: Its antigen is not identified.

TCRdb reprocessed the 5' RACE reads with MiXCR, giving one entry per CDR3 protein. Of approximately 890,000 distinct CDR3 sequences in the sample, 9% to 15% were seen once. Regarding the study as a whole: There were fewer insertions in abundant cord blood beta clonotypes, but memory repertoires showed no such pattern.

The same specimen was also included in a second study, on yellow fever vaccine responses in identical twins.

The V call is TRBV7-3, the J call TRBJ2-3; TRBD2 matches 14 bases. The sample taken for sequencing was PBMCs. This receptor was taken from a woman aged 18-29 years in good health. The CDR3 coding sequence is TGTGCCAGCAGCCCGGGACTAGCGGGAGTCGCAGATACGCAGTATTTT. This sequence encodes CASSPGLAGVADTQYF. Based on the CDR3 plus reference TRBV7-3 and TRBJ2-3, the full variable domain is GAGVSQTPSNKVTEKGKYVELRCDPISGHTALYWYRQSLGQGPEFLIYFQGTGAADDSGLPNDRFFAVRPEGSVSTLKIQRTERGDSAVYLCASSPGLAGVADTQYFGPGTRLTVL.